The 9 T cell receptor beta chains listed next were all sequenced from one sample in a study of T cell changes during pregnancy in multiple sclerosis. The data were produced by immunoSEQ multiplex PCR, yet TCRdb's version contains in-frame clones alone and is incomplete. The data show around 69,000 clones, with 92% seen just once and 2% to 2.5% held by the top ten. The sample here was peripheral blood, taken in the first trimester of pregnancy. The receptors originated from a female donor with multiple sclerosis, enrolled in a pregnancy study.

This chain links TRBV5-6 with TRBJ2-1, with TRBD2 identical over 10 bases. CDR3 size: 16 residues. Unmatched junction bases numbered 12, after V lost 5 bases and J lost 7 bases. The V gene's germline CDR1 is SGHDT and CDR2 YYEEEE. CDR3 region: CASRLRETSGRNEQFF. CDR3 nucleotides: TGTGCCAGCAGATTGAGGGAGACTAGCGGGCGGAATGAGCAGTTCTTC.

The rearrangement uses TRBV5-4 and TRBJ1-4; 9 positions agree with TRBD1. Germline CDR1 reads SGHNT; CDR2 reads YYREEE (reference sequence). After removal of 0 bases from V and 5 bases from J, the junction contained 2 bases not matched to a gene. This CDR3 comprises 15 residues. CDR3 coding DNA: TGTGCCAGCAGCTTGGCGACAGGGGGGAATGAAAAACTGTTTTTT. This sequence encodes CASSLATGGNEKLFF.

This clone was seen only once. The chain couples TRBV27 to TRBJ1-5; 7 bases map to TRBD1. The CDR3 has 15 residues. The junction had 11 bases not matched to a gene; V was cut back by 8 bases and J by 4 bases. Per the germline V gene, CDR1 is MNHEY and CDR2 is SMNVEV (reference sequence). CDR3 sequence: CASGREGGSNQPQHF. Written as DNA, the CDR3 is TGTGCCAGCGGCCGAGAAGGGGGCTCAAATCAGCCCCAGCATTTT.

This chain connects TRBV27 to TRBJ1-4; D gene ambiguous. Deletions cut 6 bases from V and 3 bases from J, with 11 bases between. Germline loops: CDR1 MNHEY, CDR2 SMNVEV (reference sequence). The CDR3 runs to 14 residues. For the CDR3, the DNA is TGTGCCAGCAGACAGTTGAGGGCTAATGAAAAACTGTTTTTT. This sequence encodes CASRQLRANEKLFF. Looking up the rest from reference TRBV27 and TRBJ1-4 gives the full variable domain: EAQVTQNPRYLITVTGKKLTVTCSQNMNHEYMSWYRQDPGLGLRQIYYSMNVEVTDKGDVPEGYKVSRKEKRNFPLILESPSPNQTSLYFCASRQLRANEKLFFGSGTQLSVL.

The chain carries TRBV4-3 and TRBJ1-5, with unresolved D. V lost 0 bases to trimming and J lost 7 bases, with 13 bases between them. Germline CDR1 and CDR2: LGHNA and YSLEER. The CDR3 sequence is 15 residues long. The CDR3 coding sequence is TGCGCCAGCAGCCAAGATTGGGCAGGTGGCCAGCCCCAGCATTTT. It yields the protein CASSQDWAGGQPQHF.

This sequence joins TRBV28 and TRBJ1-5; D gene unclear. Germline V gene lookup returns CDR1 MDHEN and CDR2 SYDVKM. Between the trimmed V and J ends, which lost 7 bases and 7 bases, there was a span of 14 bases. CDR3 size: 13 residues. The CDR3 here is CASTPGGYQPQHF. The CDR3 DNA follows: TGTGCCAGCACCCCGGGAGGGTACCAGCCCCAGCATTTT.

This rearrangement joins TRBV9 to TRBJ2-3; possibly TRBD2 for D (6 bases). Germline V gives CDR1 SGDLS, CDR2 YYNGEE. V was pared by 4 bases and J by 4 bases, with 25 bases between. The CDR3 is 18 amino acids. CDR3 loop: CASSLSDEEGGWADTQYF. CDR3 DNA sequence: TGTGCCAGCAGCCTGAGCGACGAAGAGGGAGGATGGGCAGATACGCAGTATTTT.

CDR3 sequence (DNA): TGTGCCTGGAGTGGTGGACACGGGAACACTGAAGCTTTCTTT. It translates to CAWSGGHGNTEAFF. The chain combines TRBV30 with TRBJ1-1; tentatively, D is TRBD1 (5 bases). The germline V gene has CDR1 GTSNPN and CDR2 SVGIG (reference sequence). Trimming pared 1 base from V and 1 base from J, leaving 10 bases between. This CDR3 spans 14 amino acids. Supplemented by reference TRBV30 and TRBJ1-1, the full variable domain reads SQTIHQWPATLVQPVGSPLSLECTVEGTSNPNLYWYRQAAGRGLQLLFYSVGIGQISSEVPQNLSASRPQDRQFILSSKKLLLSDSGFYLCAWSGGHGNTEAFFGQGTRLTVV.

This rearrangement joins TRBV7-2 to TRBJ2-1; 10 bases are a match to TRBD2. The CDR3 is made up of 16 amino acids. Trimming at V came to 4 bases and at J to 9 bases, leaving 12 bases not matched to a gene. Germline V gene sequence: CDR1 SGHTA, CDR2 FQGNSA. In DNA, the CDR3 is TGTGCCAGCAGCTGGCTAGCGGGAGTGGTCCGGAGTGAGCAGTTCTTC. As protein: CASSWLAGVVRSEQFF.